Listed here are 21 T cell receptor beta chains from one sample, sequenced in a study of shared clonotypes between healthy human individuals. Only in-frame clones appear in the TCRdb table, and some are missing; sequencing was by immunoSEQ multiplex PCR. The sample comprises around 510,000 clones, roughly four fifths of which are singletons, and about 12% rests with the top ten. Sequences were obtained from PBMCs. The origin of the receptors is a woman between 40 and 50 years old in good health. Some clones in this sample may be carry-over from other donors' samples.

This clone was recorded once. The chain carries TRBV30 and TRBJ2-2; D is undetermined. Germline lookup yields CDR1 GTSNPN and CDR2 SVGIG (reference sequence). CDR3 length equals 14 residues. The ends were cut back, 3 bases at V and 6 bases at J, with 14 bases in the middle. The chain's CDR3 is CAWSASVIAGELFF. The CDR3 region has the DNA TGTGCCTGGAGCGCCAGTGTTATAGCCGGGGAGCTGTTTTTT.

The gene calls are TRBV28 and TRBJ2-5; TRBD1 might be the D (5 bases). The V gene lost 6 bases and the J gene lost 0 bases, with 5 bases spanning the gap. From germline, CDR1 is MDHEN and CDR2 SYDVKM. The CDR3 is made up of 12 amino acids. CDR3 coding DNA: TGTGCCAGCAGGACAGACCAAGAGACCCAGTACTTC. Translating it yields CASRTDQETQYF.

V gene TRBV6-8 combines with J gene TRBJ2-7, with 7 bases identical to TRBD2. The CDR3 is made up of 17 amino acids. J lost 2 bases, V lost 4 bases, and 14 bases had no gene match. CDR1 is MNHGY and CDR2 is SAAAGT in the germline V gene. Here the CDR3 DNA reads TGTGCCAGCAGTTGTAGCGGGCCTGACGATAGTCCCTACGAGCAGTACTTC. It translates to CASSCSGPDDSPYEQYF.

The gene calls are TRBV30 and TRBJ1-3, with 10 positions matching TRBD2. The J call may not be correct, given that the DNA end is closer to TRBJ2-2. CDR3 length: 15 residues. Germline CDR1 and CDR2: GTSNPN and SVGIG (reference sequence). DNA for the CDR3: TGTGCCTGGAGTAGCGGGAGGGCCTCAGTCGGGGAGCTGTTTTTT. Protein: CAWSSGRASVGELFF.

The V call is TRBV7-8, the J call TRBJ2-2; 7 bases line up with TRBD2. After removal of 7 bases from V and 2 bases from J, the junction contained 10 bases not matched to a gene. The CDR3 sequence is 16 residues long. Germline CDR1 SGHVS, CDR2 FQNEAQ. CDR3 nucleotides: TGTGCCAGCAACTCTTACAGCGGGGCAAACACCGGGGAGCTGTTTTTT. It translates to CASNSYSGANTGELFF. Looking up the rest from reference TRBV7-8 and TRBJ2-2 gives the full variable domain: GAGVSQSPRYKVAKRGQDVALRCDPISGHVSLFWYQQALGQGPEFLTYFQNEAQLDKSGLPSDRFFAERPEGSVSTLKIQRTQQEDSAVYLCASNSYSGANTGELFFGEGSRLTVL.

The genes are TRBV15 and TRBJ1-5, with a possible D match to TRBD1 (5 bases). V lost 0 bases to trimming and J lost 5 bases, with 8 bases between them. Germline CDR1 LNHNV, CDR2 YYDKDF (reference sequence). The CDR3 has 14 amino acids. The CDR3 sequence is CATSRDWGDQPQHF. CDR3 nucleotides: TGTGCCACCAGCAGAGATTGGGGGGATCAGCCCCAGCATTTT.

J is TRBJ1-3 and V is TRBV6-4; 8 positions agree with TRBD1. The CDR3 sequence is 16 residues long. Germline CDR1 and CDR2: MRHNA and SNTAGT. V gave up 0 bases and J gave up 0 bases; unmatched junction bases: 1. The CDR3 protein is CASSDSTGGSGNTIYF. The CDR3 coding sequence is TGTGCCAGCAGTGACTCAACAGGGGGCTCTGGAAACACCATATATTTT.

The CDR3 DNA sequence: TGTGCCAGCAGTTTACGGCTTTCGGCAGGGGGCGGCGAGTCACCCCTCCACTTT. Encoded protein: CASSLRLSAGGGESPLHF. This rearrangement joins TRBV28 to TRBJ1-6; 8 bases match TRBD1. CDR1 and CDR2 (germline): MDHEN, SYDVKM. With 2 bases clipped from V and 10 bases from J, the junction kept 16 bases outside the gene matches. The length of the CDR3 is 18 residues.

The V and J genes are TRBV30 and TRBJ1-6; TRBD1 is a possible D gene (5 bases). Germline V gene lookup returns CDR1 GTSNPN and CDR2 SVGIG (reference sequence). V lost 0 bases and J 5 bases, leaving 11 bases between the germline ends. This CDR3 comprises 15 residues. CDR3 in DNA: TGTGCCTGGAGTGTACGATGGGGGGATAATTCACCCCTCCACTTT. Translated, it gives CAWSVRWGDNSPLHF.

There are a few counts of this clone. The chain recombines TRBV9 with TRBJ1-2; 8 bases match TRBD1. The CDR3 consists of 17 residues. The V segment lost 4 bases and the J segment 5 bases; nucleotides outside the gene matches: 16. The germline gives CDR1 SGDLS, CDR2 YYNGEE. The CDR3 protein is CASSPLQGALRAYGYTF. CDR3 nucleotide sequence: TGTGCCAGCAGCCCCCTTCAGGGGGCCTTGCGAGCGTATGGCTACACCTTC.

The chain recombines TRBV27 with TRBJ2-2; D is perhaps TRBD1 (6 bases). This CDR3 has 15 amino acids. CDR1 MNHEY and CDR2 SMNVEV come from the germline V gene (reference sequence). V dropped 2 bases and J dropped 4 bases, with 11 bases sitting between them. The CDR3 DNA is TGTGCCAGCAGTTTAGTCGGGACACTCACCGGGGAGCTGTTTTTT. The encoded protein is CASSLVGTLTGELFF.

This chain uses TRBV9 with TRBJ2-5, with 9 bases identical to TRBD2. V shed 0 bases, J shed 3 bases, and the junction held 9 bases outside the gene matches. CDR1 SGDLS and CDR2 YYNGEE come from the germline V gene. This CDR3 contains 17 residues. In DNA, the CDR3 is TGTGCCAGCAGCGTAGGGGGTAGCGGGAGTGGGGAAGAGACCCAGTACTTC. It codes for CASSVGGSGSGEETQYF.

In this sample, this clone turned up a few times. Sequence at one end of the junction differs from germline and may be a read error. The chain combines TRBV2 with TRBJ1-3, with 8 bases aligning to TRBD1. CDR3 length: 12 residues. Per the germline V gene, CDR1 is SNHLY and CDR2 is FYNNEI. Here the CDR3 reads CASGDRGDTIYF. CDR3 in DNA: TGTGCCAGCGGTGACAGGGGTGACACCATATATTTT.

CDR3 sequence: CASSVGGRAGGGKTQYF. CDR3 coding DNA: TGTGCCAGCAGCGTGGGAGGACGGGCGGGAGGAGGGAAGACCCAGTACTTC. The chain recombines TRBV9 with TRBJ2-5; 8 nucleotides align to TRBD2. The germline CDR1 and CDR2 sequences are SGDLS and YYNGEE. The CDR3 is made up of 17 amino acids. V lost 2 bases and J lost 6; bases outside the gene matches: 15.

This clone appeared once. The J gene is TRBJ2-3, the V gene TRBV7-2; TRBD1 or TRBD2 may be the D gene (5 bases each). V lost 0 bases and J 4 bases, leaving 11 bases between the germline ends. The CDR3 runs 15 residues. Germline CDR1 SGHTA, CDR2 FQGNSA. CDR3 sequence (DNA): TGTGCCAGCAGCTTAGCGGGACCCCCCCCAGATACGCAGTATTTT. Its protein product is CASSLAGPPPDTQYF. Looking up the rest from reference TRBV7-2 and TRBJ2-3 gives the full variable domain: GAGVSQSPSNKVTEKGKDVELRCDPISGHTALYWYRQSLGQGLEFLIYFQGNSAPDKSGLPSDRFSAERTGGSVSTLTIQRTQQEDSAVYLCASSLAGPPPDTQYFGPGTRLTVL.

CDR3 nucleotide sequence: TGTGCCAGTCAGTCCAACACCGGGGAGCTGTTTTTT. It is translated as CASQSNTGELFF. The chain has TRBV19 and TRBJ2-2; D gene ambiguous. The CDR3 spans 12 residues. In germline, CDR1 is LNHDA, CDR2 SQIVND (reference sequence). The V gene lost 8 bases and the J gene lost 2 bases, with 6 bases spanning the gap.

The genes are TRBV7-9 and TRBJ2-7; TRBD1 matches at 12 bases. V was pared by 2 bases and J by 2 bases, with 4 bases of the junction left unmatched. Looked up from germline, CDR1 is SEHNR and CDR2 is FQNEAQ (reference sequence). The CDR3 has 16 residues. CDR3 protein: CASSLSGTGGPYEQYF. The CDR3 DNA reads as TGTGCCAGCAGCTTAAGCGGGACAGGGGGCCCCTACGAGCAGTACTTC.

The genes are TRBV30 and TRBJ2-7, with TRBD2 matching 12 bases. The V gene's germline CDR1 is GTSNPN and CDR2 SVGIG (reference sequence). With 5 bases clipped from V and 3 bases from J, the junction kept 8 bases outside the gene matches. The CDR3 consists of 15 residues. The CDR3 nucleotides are TGTGCCTGGCACGGACTAGCGGGAAACCACTACGAGCAGTACTTC. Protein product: CAWHGLAGNHYEQYF. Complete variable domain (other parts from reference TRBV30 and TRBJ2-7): SQTIHQWPATLVQPVGSPLSLECTVEGTSNPNLYWYRQAAGRGLQLLFYSVGIGQISSEVPQNLSASRPQDRQFILSSKKLLLSDSGFYLCAWHGLAGNHYEQYFGPGTRLTVT.

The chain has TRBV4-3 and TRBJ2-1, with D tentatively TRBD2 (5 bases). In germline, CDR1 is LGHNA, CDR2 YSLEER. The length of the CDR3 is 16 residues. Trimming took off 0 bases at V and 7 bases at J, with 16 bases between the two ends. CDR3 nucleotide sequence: TGCGCCAGCAGCCAAGATGAACCCCGATGGACTAATGAGCAGTTCTTC. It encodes CASSQDEPRWTNEQFF.

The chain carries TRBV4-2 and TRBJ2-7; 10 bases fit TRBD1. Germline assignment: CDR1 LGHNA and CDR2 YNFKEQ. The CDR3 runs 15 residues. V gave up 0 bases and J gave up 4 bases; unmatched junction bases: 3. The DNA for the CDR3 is TGTGCCAGCAGCCAAGAAGGGGGACAGGGGTACGAGCAGTACTTC. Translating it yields CASSQEGGQGYEQYF.

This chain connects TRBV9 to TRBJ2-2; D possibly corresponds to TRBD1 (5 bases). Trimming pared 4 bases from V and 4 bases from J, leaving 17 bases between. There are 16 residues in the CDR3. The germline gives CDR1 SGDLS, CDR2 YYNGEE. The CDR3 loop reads CASSFRQFPLTGELFF. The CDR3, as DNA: TGTGCCAGCAGCTTCAGACAGTTCCCCCTCACCGGGGAGCTGTTTTTT.